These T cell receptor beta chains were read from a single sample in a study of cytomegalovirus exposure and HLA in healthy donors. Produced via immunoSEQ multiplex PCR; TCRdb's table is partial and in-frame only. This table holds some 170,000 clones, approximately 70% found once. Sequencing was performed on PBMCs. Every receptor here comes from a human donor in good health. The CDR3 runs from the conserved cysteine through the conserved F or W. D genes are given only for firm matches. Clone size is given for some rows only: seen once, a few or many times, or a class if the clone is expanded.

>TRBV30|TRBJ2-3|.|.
TGTGCCTGGGGATCGGGGGGCGGGACAGATACGCAGTATTTT
CAWGSGGGTDTQYF
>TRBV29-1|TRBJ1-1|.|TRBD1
TGCAGCGTGGAACAGGGGCTGGGCACTGAAGCTTTCTTT
CSVEQGLGTEAFF
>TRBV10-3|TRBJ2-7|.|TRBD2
TGTGCCATCAGACCGGGACTAGCGACCCACGAGCAGTACTTC
CAIRPGLATHEQYF
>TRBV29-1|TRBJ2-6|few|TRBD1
TGCAGCGTTTATCACAGGGGGCGCACCTCTGGGGCCAACGTCCTGACTTTC
CSVYHRGRTSGANVLTF
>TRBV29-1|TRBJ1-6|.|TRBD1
TGCAGCGTTGAAGTGGGGGTTTGGGACAGGGGCAATTCACCCCTCCACTTT
CSVEVGVWDRGNSPLHF
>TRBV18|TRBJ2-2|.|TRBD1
TGTGCCAGCTCACCTCGACAGGGACAGGGGCACACCGGGGAGCTGTTTTTT
CASSPRQGQGHTGELFF
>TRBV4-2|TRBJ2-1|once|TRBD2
TGTGCCAGCAGCTCCCGGGGAGGGTCCTACAATGAGCAGTTCTTC
CASSSRGGSYNEQFF
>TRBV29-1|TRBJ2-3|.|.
TGCAGCGTTGTCAGGGATGCAGATACGCAGTATTTT
CSVVRDADTQYF
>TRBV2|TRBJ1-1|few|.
TGTGCCAGCAGTGTCGGCGAGGGGGCTGAAGCTTTCTTT
CASSVGEGAEAFF
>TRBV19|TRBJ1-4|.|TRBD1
TGTGCCAGTAGTGTAAGGGACAGAAAAAGCTCCAATGAAAAACTGTTTTTT
CASSVRDRKSSNEKLFF
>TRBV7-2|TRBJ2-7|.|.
TGTGCCAGCAGCTCGGGACTGACTCCCTACGAGCAGTACTTC
CASSSGLTPYEQYF
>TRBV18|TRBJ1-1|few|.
TGTGCCAGCTCACCAGGAGGGGTAGGGACTGAAGCTTTCTTT
CASSPGGVGTEAFF
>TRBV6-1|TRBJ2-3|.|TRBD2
TGTGCCAGCAGTGTAGTCCGCGGGGGGGCCTCAGATACGCAGTATTTT
CASSVVRGGASDTQYF
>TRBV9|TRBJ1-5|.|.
TGTGCCAGCAGCCTCGAGGGGGGGGAGGGTCAGCCCCAGCATTTT
CASSLEGGEGQPQHF
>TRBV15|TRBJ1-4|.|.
TGTGCCACCAGCGGGTATGGGCAGGCAACTAATGAAAAACTGTTTTTT
CATSGYGQATNEKLFF
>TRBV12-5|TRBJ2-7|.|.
TGTGCTAGTGGTTTAGACTATCTGTACGAGCAGTACTTC
CASGLDYLYEQYF
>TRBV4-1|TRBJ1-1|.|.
TGCGCCAGCAGCCCTAGACCGGGCGAGGGAATGAACACTGAAGCTTTCTTT
CASSPRPGEGMNTEAFF
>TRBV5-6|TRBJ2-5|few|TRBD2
TGTGCCAGCAGCTCCCCCCGGGGGGGAGAGACCCAGTACTTC
CASSSPRGGETQYF
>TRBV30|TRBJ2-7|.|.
TGTGCCGGGTGGGGGGGGCGGCGGGAGCAGTACTTC
CAGWGGRREQYF
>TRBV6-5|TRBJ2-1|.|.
TGTGCCAGCAGTTACTACGGGACAAGAGTCTACAATGAGCAGTTCTTC
CASSYYGTRVYNEQFF
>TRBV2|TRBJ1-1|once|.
TGTGCCAGCAACCCAGGAGGAGGGCTGACTGAAGCTTTCTTT
CASNPGGGLTEAFF
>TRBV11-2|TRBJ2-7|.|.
TGTGCCAGCAGCTGGGACAAGGGGGGGGCGGACGAGCAGTACTTC
CASSWDKGGADEQYF
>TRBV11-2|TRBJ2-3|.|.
TGTGCCAGCAGCCCAAGGCTGTCAGCGGTCGGAGATACGCAGTATTTT
CASSPRLSAVGDTQYF
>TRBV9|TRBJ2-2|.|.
TGTGCCAGCGGCGAGAGTATCATGGCCGGGGAGCTGTTTTTT
CASGESIMAGELFF
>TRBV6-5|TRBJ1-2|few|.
TGTGCCAGCAGTTACTCGATTGGCTACTATGGCTACACCTTC
CASSYSIGYYGYTF
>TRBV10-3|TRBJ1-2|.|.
TGTGCCATCAGTGACGCGGAGCCGGGCTACACCTTC
CAISDAEPGYTF
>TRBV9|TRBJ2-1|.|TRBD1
TGTGCCAGCAGCGTAGAGGGTCGGACAGGGGGGTCCTACAATGAGCAGTTCTTC
CASSVEGRTGGSYNEQFF
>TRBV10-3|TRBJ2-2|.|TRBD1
TGTGCCATCAGTGACACAGGGGCCTGGGAGCTGTTTTTT
CAISDTGAWELFF
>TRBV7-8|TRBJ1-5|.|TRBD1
TGTGCCAGCAGCTCTCCGGGACAGGGAAATCAGCCCCAGCATTTT
CASSSPGQGNQPQHF
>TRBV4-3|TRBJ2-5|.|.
TGCGCCAGCAGCCAAGATTGGAGTGGTAACCAAGAGACCCAGTACTTC
CASSQDWSGNQETQYF
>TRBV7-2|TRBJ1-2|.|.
TGTGCCAGCAGCACCGGTAGAAACTATGGCTACACCTTC
CASSTGRNYGYTF
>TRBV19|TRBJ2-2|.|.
TGTGCCAGTAGAAAACAGGAGACGAACACCGGGGAGCTGTTTTTT
CASRKQETNTGELFF
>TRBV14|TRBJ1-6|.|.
TGTGCCAGCAGCCAAGATATTGGGGGCCCGAATTCACCCCTCCACTTT
CASSQDIGGPNSPLHF
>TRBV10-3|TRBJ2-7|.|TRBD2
TGTGCCATCAGTGCAAGCGGGGGAGGCTACGAGCAGTACTTC
CAISASGGGYEQYF
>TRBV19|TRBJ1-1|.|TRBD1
TGTGCCAGTAGGACAGGGGGGAACACTGAAGCTTTCTTT
CASRTGGNTEAFF
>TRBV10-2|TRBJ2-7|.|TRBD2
TGCGCCAGCAGTGAACGGGGACTAAGTCAGGAGCAGTACTTC
CASSERGLSQEQYF
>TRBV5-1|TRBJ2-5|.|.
TGCGCCAGCAGCTTGGCCAGGGGATTAAGAGAGACCCAGTACTTC
CASSLARGLRETQYF
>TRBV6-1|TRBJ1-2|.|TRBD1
TGTGCCACAGTTCGGGACAGTAATAATTATGGCTACACCTTC
CATVRDSNNYGYTF
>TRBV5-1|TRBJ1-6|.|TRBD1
TGCGCCAGCAGTTCCGGGACAGATAATTCACCCCTCCACTTT
CASSSGTDNSPLHF
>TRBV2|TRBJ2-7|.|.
TGTGCCAGCAACCGGGTCGTGGCAAGCTCCTACGAGCAGTACTTC
CASNRVVASSYEQYF